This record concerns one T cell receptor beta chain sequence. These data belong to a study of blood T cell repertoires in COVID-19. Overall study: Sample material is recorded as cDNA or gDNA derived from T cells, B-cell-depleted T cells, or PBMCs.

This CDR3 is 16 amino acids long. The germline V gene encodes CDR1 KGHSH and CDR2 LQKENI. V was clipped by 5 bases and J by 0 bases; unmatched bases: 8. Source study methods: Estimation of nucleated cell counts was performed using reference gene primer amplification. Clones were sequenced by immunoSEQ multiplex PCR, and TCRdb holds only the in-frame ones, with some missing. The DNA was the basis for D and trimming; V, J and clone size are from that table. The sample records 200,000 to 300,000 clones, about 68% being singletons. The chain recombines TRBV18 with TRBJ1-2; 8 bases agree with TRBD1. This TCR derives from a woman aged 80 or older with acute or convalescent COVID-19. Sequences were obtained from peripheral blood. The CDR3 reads CASSSQTGDANYGYTF. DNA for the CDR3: TGTGCCAGCTCATCCCAGACAGGGGACGCTAACTATGGCTACACCTTC.